This passage covers 32 T cell receptor beta chains from one sample sequenced in a study of cytomegalovirus exposure and HLA in healthy donors. Primers included in the PCR were 60 Vbeta and 13 Jbeta primers. The repertoire was sequenced with immunoSEQ multiplex PCR; TCRdb's copy has only in-frame clones and lacks some. The repertoire holds 150,000 to 200,000 clones, with roughly nine tenths as singletons. Sequencing was carried out using PBMCs. The receptors were sampled from a boy aged 2-15 years in good health and CMV-seronegative.

The rearrangement links TRBV7-9 to TRBJ2-5; TRBD2 matches 11 bases. CDR3 length: 16 residues. V shed 5 bases and J 5 bases; nucleotides not matched to a gene: 10. Per germline, CDR1 SEHNR and CDR2 FQNEAQ (reference sequence). As DNA, the CDR3 is TGTGCCAGCAGCGTCGGAACTAGCGGGGGCATGGAGACCCAGTACTTC. Its protein product is CASSVGTSGGMETQYF.

V gene TRBV7-2 combines with J gene TRBJ2-3, with TRBD2 identical over 9 bases. This CDR3 region has 17 residues. Trimming at V came to 1 base and at J to 2 bases, leaving 7 bases not matched to a gene. Germline V CDR1 and CDR2: SGHTA, FQGNSA. The CDR3 is CASSLVGLAGFTDTQYF. The CDR3 DNA follows: TGTGCCAGCAGCTTAGTAGGGCTAGCGGGGTTCACAGATACGCAGTATTTT. The full variable domain, its missing parts supplied by reference TRBV7-2 and TRBJ2-3, is GAGVSQSPSNKVTEKGKDVELRCDPISGHTALYWYRQSLGQGLEFLIYFQGNSAPDKSGLPSDRFSAERTGGSVSTLTIQRTQQEDSAVYLCASSLVGLAGFTDTQYFGPGTRLTVL.

The J gene is TRBJ2-3, the V gene TRBV5-6, with 11 bases identical to TRBD2. The CDR3 spans 16 residues. V lost 4 bases, J lost 6 bases, and 10 bases stayed unmatched. Per the germline V gene, CDR1 is SGHDT and CDR2 is YYEEEE. CDR3 residues: CASSPVLAGGPDTQYF. The CDR3 nucleotides read TGTGCCAGCAGCCCAGTTTTAGCGGGAGGGCCCGATACGCAGTATTTT.

This chain uses TRBV29-1 with TRBJ2-3, with 7 bases matching TRBD1. Trimming took 6 bases from V and 3 from J; bases not matched to a gene: 12. The CDR3 extends over 15 amino acids. Germline values: CDR1 SQVTM, CDR2 ANQGSEA. CDR3 residues: CSVVVRGPRTDTQYF. In DNA form, the CDR3 reads TGCAGCGTCGTCGTAAGGGGGCCCAGGACAGATACGCAGTATTTT.

This sequence joins TRBV30 and TRBJ1-5, with D unclear. Germline CDR1 is GTSNPN and CDR2 is SVGIG (reference sequence). This CDR3 contains 13 residues. V was cut by 0 bases and J by 4 bases, with 7 bases left in between. CDR3 sequence: CAWSVTRNQPQHF. The CDR3 nucleotides read TGTGCCTGGAGTGTAACCAGGAATCAGCCCCAGCATTTT.

A single count supports this clone. The V and J genes are TRBV27 and TRBJ1-5; D is undetermined. Germline-derived CDR1 and CDR2 are MNHEY and SMNVEV (reference sequence). The V and J ends lost 3 bases and 5 bases respectively, with 5 bases between them. The CDR3 totals 12 residues. The CDR3 bases are TGTGCCAGCAGTTTGGCCCATCAGCCCCAGCATTTT. Encoded protein: CASSLAHQPQHF.

The rearrangement links TRBV19 to TRBJ2-2, with D maybe TRBD2 (5 bases). The CDR3 loop spans 16 amino acids. V was shortened by 5 bases and J by 5 bases, with 18 bases between the two germline ends. CDR1 LNHDA and CDR2 SQIVND come from the germline V gene (reference sequence). The CDR3 DNA follows: TGTGCCAGTAGTTTCACACCGGGATCGCTTACCGGGGAGCTGTTTTTT. Its translation: CASSFTPGSLTGELFF.

This rearrangement joins TRBV11-2 to TRBJ2-3; 9 positions agree with TRBD2. This CDR3 comprises 16 residues. Germline values: CDR1 SGHAT, CDR2 FQNNGV. The trim removed 4 bases at V and 2 bases at J, leaving 7 bases unmatched. The CDR3 nucleotides are TGTGCCAGCAGCTCGGGGTCTAGCGGGACCACAGATACGCAGTATTTT. It specifies CASSSGSSGTTDTQYF.

This chain uses TRBV7-6 with TRBJ1-4, with D hard to call. The CDR3 is made up of 13 amino acids. Trimming cost V 4 bases and J 0 bases, with 3 bases left between them. CDR1 is SGHVS, CDR2 FNYEAQ, per germline. Written as DNA, the CDR3 is TGTGCCAGCAGCTCCACAACTAATGAAAAACTGTTTTTT. Its translation is CASSSTTNEKLFF. The whole variable domain, remainder taken from reference TRBV7-6 and TRBJ1-4, is GAGVSQSPRYKVTKRGQDVALRCDPISGHVSLYWYRQALGQGPEFLTYFNYEAQQDKSGLPNDRFSAERPEGSISTLTIQRTEQRDSAMYRCASSSTTNEKLFFGSGTQLSVL.

This chain joins TRBV5-4 and TRBJ1-1; 7 nucleotides match TRBD1. Trimming removed 4 bases from V and 11 bases from J; junction bases left unmatched: 11. Germline CDR1 is SGHNT and CDR2 is YYREEE (reference sequence). This CDR3 has 13 residues. The CDR3 DNA reads as TGTGCCAGCAGCGTCGACCTAGGGGGCCGCGCTTTCTTT. Protein: CASSVDLGGRAFF.

The chain links TRBV15 to TRBJ2-3, with 9 bases identical to TRBD2. Looked up from germline, CDR1 is LNHNV and CDR2 is YYDKDF (reference sequence). This CDR3 comprises 15 residues. J gave up 4 bases and V 0 bases, and 2 bases lay outside the gene matches. The chain's CDR3 is CATSREGLASDTQYF. In DNA, the CDR3 is TGTGCCACCAGCAGAGAGGGACTAGCATCAGATACGCAGTATTTT.

The rearrangement links TRBV7-9 to TRBJ1-3; 7 bases line up with TRBD1. In germline, CDR1 is SEHNR, CDR2 FQNEAQ (reference sequence). The CDR3 is 19 residues long. V shed 5 bases and J 0 bases; nucleotides not matched to a gene: 16. CDR3: CASSPRTGGFFPSGNTIYF. As DNA, the CDR3 is TGTGCCAGCAGCCCCCGGACAGGAGGATTCTTCCCCTCTGGAAACACCATATATTTT.

The rearrangement joins TRBV13 to TRBJ2-5, with 10 bases lining up with TRBD1. The CDR3 is 15 residues long. CDR1 and CDR2 from the germline V gene are PRHDT and FYEKMQ (reference sequence). The junction had 4 bases not matched to a gene; V was cut back by 4 bases and J by 2 bases. In nucleotides, the CDR3 is TGTGCCAGCAGCTCGACAGGGGGCGTTCAAGAGACCCAGTACTTC. Translated, it gives CASSSTGGVQETQYF.

V and J are TRBV7-9 and TRBJ2-2; TRBD2 aligns across 7 bases. The CDR3 covers 17 residues. Trimming removed 6 bases from V and 3 bases from J; junction bases left unmatched: 13. Germline V gene data show CDR1 as SEHNR and CDR2 as FQNEAQ (reference sequence). The CDR3 region has the DNA TGTGCCAGCAGGTCTCAGGGCGGGAGAGGTCACACCGGGGAGCTGTTTTTT. Translating it yields CASRSQGGRGHTGELFF.

The rearrangement links TRBV4-2 to TRBJ1-5; D is undetermined. Trimming stripped 0 bases from V and 0 bases from J, with 9 bases between. CDR1 and CDR2 from the germline V gene are LGHNA and YNFKEQ. This CDR3 has 16 amino acids. The CDR3 region has the DNA TGTGCCAGCAGCCAAGAATCGGGTTTTAGCAATCAGCCCCAGCATTTT. This gives the protein CASSQESGFSNQPQHF.

The chain is built from TRBV4-2 and TRBJ2-3; 15 bases are shared with TRBD2. The CDR3 has 18 amino acids. V was pared by 1 base and J by 5 bases, with 7 bases of the junction left unmatched. The germline V gene encodes CDR1 LGHNA and CDR2 YNFKEQ. CDR3 loop: CASSQGTSGRAGGDTQYF. Written as DNA, the CDR3 is TGTGCCAGCAGCCAAGGGACTAGCGGGAGGGCCGGGGGAGATACGCAGTATTTT.

This clone was observed a few times. CDR3 DNA: TGCGCCAGCAGCGGACAGGGAGCAGATACGCAGTATTTT. Protein: CASSGQGADTQYF. The chain has TRBV5-1 and TRBJ2-3; 8 nucleotides align to TRBD1. The CDR3 length is 13 residues. Germline assignment: CDR1 SGHRS and CDR2 YFSETQ. Trimming at V came to 4 bases and at J to 4 bases, leaving 2 bases not matched to a gene.

The chain employs TRBV4-2 and TRBJ1-1; D possibly corresponds to TRBD1 (5 bases). Germline-derived CDR1 and CDR2 are LGHNA and YNFKEQ. This CDR3 region has 15 residues. Trimming removed 0 bases from V and 2 bases from J, with 10 bases in between. The CDR3 bases are TGTGCCAGCAGCCAAGAGCAGGGTTTAAACACTGAAGCTTTCTTT. This codes for CASSQEQGLNTEAFF.

In DNA, the CDR3 is TGTGCCAGCAGCGTAGGACAGGGGGTTGGTGGCTACACCTTC. It yields the protein CASSVGQGVGGYTF. This chain uses TRBV9 with TRBJ1-2; 9 bases agree with TRBD1. V was clipped by 0 bases and J by 7 bases; unmatched bases: 4. The germline gives CDR1 SGDLS, CDR2 YYNGEE. This CDR3 has 14 residues.

The chain joins TRBV11-2 to TRBJ1-5; D is uncertain. Germline V CDR1 and CDR2: SGHAT, FQNNGV. Trimming shortened V by 1 base and J by 0 bases, and 10 bases separated the two germline ends. The CDR3 totals 16 residues. CDR3 nucleotide sequence: TGTGCCAGCAGCTTAGTCAAGGACTATAGCAATCAGCCCCAGCATTTT. Amino acids: CASSLVKDYSNQPQHF.

The rearrangement joins TRBV5-4 to TRBJ1-2, with a possible D match to TRBD1 (5 bases). CDR1 and CDR2 (germline): SGHNT, YYREEE (reference sequence). The CDR3 extends over 15 amino acids. V was clipped by 1 base and J by 4 bases, with 14 bases between them. This CDR3 is CASSLSQGLAYGYTF. DNA of the CDR3: TGTGCCAGCAGCTTGAGCCAGGGCCTCGCCTATGGCTACACCTTC. The entire variable domain, with the rest obtained from reference TRBV5-4 and TRBJ1-2, is as follows: ETGVTQSPTHLIKTRGQQVTLRCSSQSGHNTVSWYQQALGQGPQFIFQYYREEENGRGNFPPRFSGLQFPNYSSELNVNALELDDSALYLCASSLSQGLAYGYTFGSGTRLTVV.

CDR3: CASSRLSGESPDTQYF. The CDR3 DNA reads as TGTGCCAGCAGCCGACTTAGCGGGGAAAGTCCAGATACGCAGTATTTT. J is TRBJ2-3 and V is TRBV27; 8 bases fit TRBD2. The CDR3 is 16 residues long. V lost 6 bases and J lost 4; bases outside the gene matches: 12. In germline, CDR1 is MNHEY, CDR2 SMNVEV (reference sequence).

The chain links TRBV14 to TRBJ2-2; D may be TRBD1 (6 bases). Per the germline V gene, CDR1 is SGHDN and CDR2 is FVKESK. V was cut by 2 bases and J by 4 bases, with 20 bases left in between. The CDR3 loop spans 18 amino acids. Here the CDR3 reads CASSQSHGTPASTGELFF. The CDR3 DNA follows: TGTGCCAGCAGCCAATCCCATGGGACACCCGCGAGCACCGGGGAGCTGTTTTTT.

The chain uses TRBV19 and TRBJ1-1; D might be TRBD1 (5 bases). Trimming stripped 5 bases from V and 1 base from J, with 14 bases between. The CDR3 is made up of 15 amino acids. The germline V gene encodes CDR1 LNHDA and CDR2 SQIVND (reference sequence). CDR3 coding DNA: TGTGCCAGTAGTTCGAGCGGGAGGGGGAACACTGAAGCTTTCTTT. It translates to CASSSSGRGNTEAFF.

The chain couples TRBV15 to TRBJ2-3; 8 bases are a match to TRBD1. CDR1 and CDR2 (germline): LNHNV, YYDKDF (reference sequence). The trim removed 0 bases at V and 4 bases at J, leaving 6 bases unmatched. The CDR3 is made up of 16 amino acids. In DNA form, the CDR3 reads TGTGCCACCAGCAGAGATGACAGGGGTGGTGCAGATACGCAGTATTTT. It codes for CATSRDDRGGADTQYF. The full variable domain, with the rest looked up from reference TRBV15 and TRBJ2-3, is DAMVIQNPRYQVTQFGKPVTLSCSQTLNHNVMYWYQQKSSQAPKLLFHYYDKDFNNEADTPDNFQSRRPNTSFCFLDIRSPGLGDTAMYLCATSRDDRGGADTQYFGPGTRLTVL.

The chain carries TRBV7-7 and TRBJ2-7; 8 positions match TRBD1. The CDR3 is made up of 16 amino acids. Trimming cost V 6 bases and J 3 bases; bases outside gene matches: 13. Germline V gives CDR1 SSHAT, CDR2 FNYEAQ (reference sequence). In DNA, the CDR3 is TGTGCCAGCAGTTCAGGGTTTACGGACAGGGTCTACGAGCAGTACTTC. Protein sequence: CASSSGFTDRVYEQYF.

The chain recombines TRBV19 with TRBJ1-5; 12 bases fit TRBD1. V shed 3 bases and J 4 bases; nucleotides not matched to a gene: 25. Looked up from germline, CDR1 is LNHDA and CDR2 is SQIVND (reference sequence). The CDR3 runs 23 residues. DNA for the CDR3: TGTGCCAGTAGTATCGGGGTTTCACGGGGACAGGGGGCACCCCTTTCACGGAATCAGCCCCAGCATTTT. Translation gives CASSIGVSRGQGAPLSRNQPQHF.

The CDR3 nucleotides read TGTGCCAGTAGTGCCGGGACTAGCGGGGGCGGCAATGAGCAGTTCTTC. This codes for CASSAGTSGGGNEQFF. V usage is TRBV19 and J usage is TRBJ2-1, with 14 bases aligning to TRBD2. In germline, CDR1 is LNHDA, CDR2 SQIVND (reference sequence). Germline trimming cut 5 bases from V and 6 bases from J; bases unmatched to any gene: 6. This CDR3 contains 16 residues.

The rearrangement uses TRBV28 and TRBJ2-3, with TRBD2 as a possible D gene (6 bases). The germline V gene has CDR1 MDHEN and CDR2 SYDVKM. The CDR3 spans 15 residues. Trimming took 7 bases from V and 3 from J, leaving 17 bases between them. The CDR3 DNA is TGTGCCAGCATCCCGTTAGCGGTAGGGACAGATACGCAGTATTTT. It codes for CASIPLAVGTDTQYF. The full variable domain, in which reference TRBV28 and TRBJ2-3 provide the parts outside the CDR3, is DVKVTQSSRYLVKRTGEKVFLECVQDMDHENMFWYRQDPGLGLRLIYFSYDVKMKEKGDIPEGYSVSREKKERFSLILESASTNQTSMYLCASIPLAVGTDTQYFGPGTRLTVL.

This sequence joins TRBV7-6 and TRBJ2-7; possibly TRBD2 for D (6 bases). Trimming removed 3 bases from V and 7 bases from J, with 19 bases in between. The CDR3 is 15 residues long. The germline V gene encodes CDR1 SGHVS and CDR2 FNYEAQ. The CDR3 loop reads CASSLKPGTAGEQYF. CDR3 in DNA: TGTGCCAGCAGCTTGAAGCCGGGGACGGCGGGGGAGCAGTACTTC.

This clone was observed once. The J gene is TRBJ2-3, the V gene TRBV13, with 12 nucleotides matching TRBD2. This CDR3 comprises 18 residues. Germline CDR1 is PRHDT and CDR2 is FYEKMQ (reference sequence). Germline trimming cut 0 bases from V and 2 bases from J; bases unmatched to any gene: 6. This CDR3 is CASSLGTSGSSLTDTQYF. The CDR3 bases are TGTGCCAGCAGCTTAGGGACTAGCGGGAGCTCTCTCACAGATACGCAGTATTTT.

This clone was seen a single time. V gene TRBV2 combines with J gene TRBJ1-1; TRBD1 is a possible D gene (6 bases). Germline V gene data show CDR1 as SNHLY and CDR2 as FYNNEI. Trimming cost V 6 bases and J 0 bases, with 8 bases left between them. This CDR3 contains 13 residues. Here the CDR3 DNA reads TGTGCCAGCAGGACAGGAATGAACACTGAAGCTTTCTTT. Amino acid sequence: CASRTGMNTEAFF.